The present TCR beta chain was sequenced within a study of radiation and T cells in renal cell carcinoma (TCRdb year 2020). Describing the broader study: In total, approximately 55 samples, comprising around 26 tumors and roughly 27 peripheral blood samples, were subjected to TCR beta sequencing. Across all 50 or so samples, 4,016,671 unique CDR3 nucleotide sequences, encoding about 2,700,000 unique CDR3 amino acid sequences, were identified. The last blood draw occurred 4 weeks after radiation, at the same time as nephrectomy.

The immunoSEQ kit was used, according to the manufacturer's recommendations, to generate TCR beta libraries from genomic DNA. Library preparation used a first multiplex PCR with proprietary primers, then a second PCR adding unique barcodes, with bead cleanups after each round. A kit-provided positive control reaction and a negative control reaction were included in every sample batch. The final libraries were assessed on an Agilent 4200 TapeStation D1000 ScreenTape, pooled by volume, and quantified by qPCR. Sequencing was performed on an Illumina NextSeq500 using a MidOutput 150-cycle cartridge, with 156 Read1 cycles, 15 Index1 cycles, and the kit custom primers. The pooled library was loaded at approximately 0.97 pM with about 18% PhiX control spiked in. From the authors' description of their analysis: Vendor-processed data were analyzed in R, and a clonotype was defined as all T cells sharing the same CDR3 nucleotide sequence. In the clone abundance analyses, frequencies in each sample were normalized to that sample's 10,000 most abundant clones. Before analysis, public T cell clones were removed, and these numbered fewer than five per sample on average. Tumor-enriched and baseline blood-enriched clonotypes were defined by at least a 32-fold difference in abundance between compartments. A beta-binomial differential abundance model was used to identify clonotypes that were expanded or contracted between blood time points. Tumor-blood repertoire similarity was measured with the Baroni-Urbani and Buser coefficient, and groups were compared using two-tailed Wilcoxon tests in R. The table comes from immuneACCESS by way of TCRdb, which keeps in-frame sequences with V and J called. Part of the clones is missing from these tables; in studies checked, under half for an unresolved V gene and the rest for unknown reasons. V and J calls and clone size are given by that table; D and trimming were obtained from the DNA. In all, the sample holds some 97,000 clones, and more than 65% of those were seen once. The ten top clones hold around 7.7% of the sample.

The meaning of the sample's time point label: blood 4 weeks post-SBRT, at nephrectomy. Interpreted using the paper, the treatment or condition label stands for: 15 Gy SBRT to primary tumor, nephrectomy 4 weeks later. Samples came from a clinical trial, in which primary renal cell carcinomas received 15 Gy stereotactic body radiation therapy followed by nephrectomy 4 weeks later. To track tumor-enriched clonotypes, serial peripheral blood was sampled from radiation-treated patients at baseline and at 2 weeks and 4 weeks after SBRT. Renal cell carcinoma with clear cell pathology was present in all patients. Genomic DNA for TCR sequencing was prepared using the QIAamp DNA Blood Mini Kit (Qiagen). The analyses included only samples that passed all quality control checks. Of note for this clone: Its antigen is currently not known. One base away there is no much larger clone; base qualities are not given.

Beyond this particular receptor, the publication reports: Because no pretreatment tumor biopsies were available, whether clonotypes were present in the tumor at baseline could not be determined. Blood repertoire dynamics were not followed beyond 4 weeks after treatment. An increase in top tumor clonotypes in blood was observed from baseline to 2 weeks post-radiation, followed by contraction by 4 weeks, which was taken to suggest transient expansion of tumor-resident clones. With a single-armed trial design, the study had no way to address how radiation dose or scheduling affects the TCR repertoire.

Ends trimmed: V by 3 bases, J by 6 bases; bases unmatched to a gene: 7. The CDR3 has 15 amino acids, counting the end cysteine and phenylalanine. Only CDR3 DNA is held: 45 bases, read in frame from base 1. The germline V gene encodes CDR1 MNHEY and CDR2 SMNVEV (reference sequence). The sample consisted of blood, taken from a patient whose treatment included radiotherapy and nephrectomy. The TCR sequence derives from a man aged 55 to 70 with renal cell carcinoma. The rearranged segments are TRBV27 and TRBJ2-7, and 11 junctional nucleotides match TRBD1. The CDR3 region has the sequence CASSLDRGLGGEQYF. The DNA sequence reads TGTGCCAGCAGTTTGGACAGGGGGCTAGGAGGCGAGCAGTACTTC.